The 8 T cell receptor beta chains reported below all come from one sample, sequenced in a study of cytomegalovirus exposure and HLA in healthy donors. The primer mix had 60 Vbeta and 13 Jbeta primers. Sequencing used immunoSEQ multiplex PCR; TCRdb keeps in-frame clones, though not all of them. The sample holds around 140,000 clones; more than 7.5% are singletons and the top ten take roughly 1.9%. The sequenced material came from PBMCs. The source of these receptors is a man aged 45-65 years in good health and CMV-seronegative.

A few counts support this clone. Within the sample, other DNA sequences also encode this same CDR3. This rearrangement joins TRBV5-1 to TRBJ2-7; a possible D gene is TRBD2 (5 bases). The V gene lost 0 bases and the J gene lost 2 bases, with 6 bases spanning the gap. There are 13 residues in the CDR3. Germline V CDR1 and CDR2: SGHRS, YFSETQ. DNA of the CDR3: TGCGCCAGCAGCTTGGACGGGACCTACGAGCAGTACTTC. It codes for CASSLDGTYEQYF.

The chain recombines TRBV7-2 with TRBJ2-7, with a weak D call TRBD2 (5 bases). CDR1 is SGHTA and CDR2 is FQGNSA in the germline V gene. Trimming removed 5 bases at V and 1 base at J, with 18 bases between. The CDR3 covers 16 residues. CDR3 DNA: TGTGCCAGCAGCCCCTTGGGAGTCTTGACTTCCTACGAGCAGTACTTC. It codes for CASSPLGVLTSYEQYF.

CDR3 region: CASSLGYLGSPLHF. The DNA of the CDR3 is TGCGCCAGCAGCCTCGGGTATCTTGGCTCACCCCTCCACTTT. The V call is TRBV5-1, the J call TRBJ1-6, with D unresolved. Trimming took 4 bases from V and 10 from J, leaving 15 bases between them. The germline gives CDR1 SGHRS, CDR2 YFSETQ. The CDR3 loop spans 14 amino acids.

The V and J genes are TRBV6-1 and TRBJ2-7; TRBD1 aligns across 9 bases. The CDR3 is 18 amino acids. V lost 4 bases and J lost 1; bases outside the gene matches: 14. Germline V gene sequence: CDR1 MNHNS, CDR2 SASEGT. The CDR3: CASSAGTLTGGQSYEQYF. CDR3 DNA: TGTGCCAGCAGTGCCGGAACCCTGACAGGGGGACAGTCCTACGAGCAGTACTTC.

This chain joins TRBV5-6 and TRBJ1-1; 7 bases fit TRBD1. Germline-derived CDR1 and CDR2 are SGHDT and YYEEEE. With 4 bases clipped from V and 1 base from J, the junction kept 4 bases outside the gene matches. CDR3 size: 14 residues. CDR3 DNA sequence: TGTGCCAGCAGCCCCAGGGGGGCGAACACTGAAGCTTTCTTT. Its protein product is CASSPRGANTEAFF.

Only a few counts were recorded for this clone. The chain combines TRBV2 with TRBJ1-5, with 9 nucleotides matching TRBD1. Germline V lookup: CDR1 SNHLY, CDR2 FYNNEI. CDR3 length: 14 amino acids. The V and J ends lost 8 bases and 8 bases, in that order; junction bases with no gene match: 10. Here the CDR3 DNA reads TGTGCCAGCGCCCGGGACAGGGCCGGGGAGCCCCAGCATTTT. Protein: CASARDRAGEPQHF.

The chain joins TRBV11-1 to TRBJ2-5, with 9 bases fitting TRBD1. V trimming: 5 bases; J trimming: 2 bases; junction bases outside the gene matches: 6. Germline CDR1 reads SGHAT; CDR2 reads FQDESV (reference sequence). This CDR3 is 15 amino acids long. Here the CDR3 reads CASSPQGAGQETQYF. The CDR3 DNA reads as TGTGCCAGCAGCCCACAGGGGGCGGGGCAAGAGACCCAGTACTTC.

The chain combines TRBV5-1 with TRBJ2-1; weak D call: TRBD1 (6 bases). With 0 bases removed from V and 0 bases from J, the gap between germline ends came to 10 bases. CDR3 size: 16 residues. The germline gives CDR1 SGHRS, CDR2 YFSETQ. CDR3 DNA: TGCGCCAGCAGCTTGGACAGGGTCCTCTCCTACAATGAGCAGTTCTTC. It specifies CASSLDRVLSYNEQFF. Looking up the rest from reference TRBV5-1 and TRBJ2-1 gives the full variable domain: KAGVTQTPRYLIKTRGQQVTLSCSPISGHRSVSWYQQTPGQGLQFLFEYFSETQRNKGNFPGRFSGRQFSNSRSEMNVSTLELGDSALYLCASSLDRVLSYNEQFFGPGTRLTVL.